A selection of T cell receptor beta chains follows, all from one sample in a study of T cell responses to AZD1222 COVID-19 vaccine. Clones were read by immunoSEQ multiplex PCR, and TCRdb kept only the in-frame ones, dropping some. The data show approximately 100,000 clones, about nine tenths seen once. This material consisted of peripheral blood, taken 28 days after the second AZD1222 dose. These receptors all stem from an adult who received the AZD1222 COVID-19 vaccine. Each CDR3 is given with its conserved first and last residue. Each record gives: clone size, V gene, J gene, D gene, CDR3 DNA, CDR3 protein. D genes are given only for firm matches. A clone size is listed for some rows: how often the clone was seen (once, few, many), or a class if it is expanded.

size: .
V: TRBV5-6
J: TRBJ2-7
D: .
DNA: TGTGCCAGCAGCTTGTGGAGGATCTCCTACGAGCAGTACTTC
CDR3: CASSLWRISYEQYF

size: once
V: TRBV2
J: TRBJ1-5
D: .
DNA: TGTGCCAGCAGTGATAGTAAGTGGACGGGTTATAGCAATCAGCCCCAGCATTTT
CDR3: CASSDSKWTGYSNQPQHF

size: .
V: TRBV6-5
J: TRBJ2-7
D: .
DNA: TGTGCCAGCAGTTACCAGGGCCCCCCCTACGAGCAGTACTTC
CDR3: CASSYQGPPYEQYF

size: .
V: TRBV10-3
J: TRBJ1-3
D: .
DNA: TGTGCCATCAGCGAAGGGGTTAATGGAAACACCATATATTTT
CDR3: CAISEGVNGNTIYF

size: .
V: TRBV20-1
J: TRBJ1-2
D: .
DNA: TGCAGTGCTAGAGATGTCATTGGCTACACCTTC
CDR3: CSARDVIGYTF

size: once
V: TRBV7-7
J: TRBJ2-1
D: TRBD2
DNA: TGTGCTAGCAGCTCGCTAGCGGGGGTCGACTACAATGAGCAGTTCTTC
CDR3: CASSSLAGVDYNEQFF

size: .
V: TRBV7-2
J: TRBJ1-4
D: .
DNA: TGTGCCAGCAGCTTAGTCGGGGGGGGAAAACTGTTTTTT
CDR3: CASSLVGGGKLFF

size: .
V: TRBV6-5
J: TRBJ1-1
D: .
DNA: TGTGCCACCTCCACCGGGCTCATGAACACTGAAGCTTTCTTT
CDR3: CATSTGLMNTEAFF

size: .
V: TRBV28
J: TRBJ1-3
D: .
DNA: TGTGCCACCAAACCGGCAGGGGATGGAAACACCATATATTTT
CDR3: CATKPAGDGNTIYF

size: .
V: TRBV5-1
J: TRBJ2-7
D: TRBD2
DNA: TGCGCCAGCACCACTAGCGGGGGTCCATTCTACGAGCAGTACTTC
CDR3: CASTTSGGPFYEQYF

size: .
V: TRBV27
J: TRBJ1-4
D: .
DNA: TGTGCCAGCAGTTTATTGGGGCAGGAAAAACTGTTTTTT
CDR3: CASSLLGQEKLFF

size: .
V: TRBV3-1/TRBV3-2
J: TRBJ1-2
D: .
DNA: TGTGCCAGCAGCCAATCACTAGTCCAGGGGCAAAAAGGCTACACCTTC
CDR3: CASSQSLVQGQKGYTF

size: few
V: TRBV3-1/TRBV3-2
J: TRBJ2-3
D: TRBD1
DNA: TGTGCCAGCAGCCAAGAAACGACAGGGGGCACAGATACGCAGTATTTT
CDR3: CASSQETTGGTDTQYF

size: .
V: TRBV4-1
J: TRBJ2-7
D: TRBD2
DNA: TGCGCCAGCAGCCAGAGGGACTATTTAGGAGAGCAGTACTTC
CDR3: CASSQRDYLGEQYF

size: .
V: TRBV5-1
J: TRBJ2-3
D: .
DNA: TGCGCCAGCAGCCCCCTGTCCCCAGATACGCAGTATTTT
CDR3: CASSPLSPDTQYF